This entry lists 27 T cell receptor beta chains sequenced from one sample in a study of cytomegalovirus exposure and HLA in healthy donors. PCR was performed using 60 Vbeta and 13 Jbeta primers. Clones were sequenced by immunoSEQ multiplex PCR, and TCRdb holds only the in-frame ones, with some missing. Here the sample spans tens of thousands of clones, roughly 80% being singletons. Input material: PBMCs. These receptors were collected from a male donor in good health and CMV-seronegative.

This chain connects TRBV6-6 to TRBJ1-1; unclear D gene. Trimming pared 7 bases from V and 4 bases from J, leaving 7 bases between. Germline V gives CDR1 MNHNY, CDR2 SVGAGI (reference sequence). The CDR3 spans 11 residues. In DNA form, the CDR3 reads TGTGCCAGCAAGCGACCCACTGAAGCTTTCTTT. It yields the protein CASKRPTEAFF.

The chain's CDR3 is CASSFRELFF. CDR3 in DNA: TGTGCCAGCAGCTTTAGGGAGCTGTTTTTT. The V call is TRBV5-4, the J call TRBJ2-2, with D unclear. CDR3 length: 10 amino acids. Per the germline V gene, CDR1 is SGHNT and CDR2 is YYREEE (reference sequence). The V and J ends lost 2 bases and 9 bases respectively, with 2 bases between them.

The V and J genes are TRBV30 and TRBJ1-1, with D possibly being TRBD1 (6 bases). The CDR3 contains 11 residues. Germline V lookup: CDR1 GTSNPN, CDR2 SVGIG (reference sequence). The V end lost 2 bases, the J end lost 5 bases, and 6 bases lay between the germline ends. The CDR3 spells CAWSTGTEAFF. Here the CDR3 DNA reads TGTGCCTGGAGTACAGGGACTGAAGCTTTCTTT.

The chain employs TRBV14 and TRBJ1-2; D is possibly TRBD1 (6 bases). CDR1 SGHDN and CDR2 FVKESK come from the germline V gene. The CDR3 is 15 amino acids. Trimming removed 4 bases at V and 5 bases at J, with 17 bases between. The CDR3 spells CASSPLGRGSYGYTF. The CDR3 DNA reads TGTGCCAGCAGCCCCCTCGGCAGGGGAAGTTATGGCTACACCTTC.

The gene calls are TRBV7-2 and TRBJ1-2; tentative D call: TRBD1 (5 bases). Germline values: CDR1 SGHTA, CDR2 FQGNSA. The CDR3 loop spans 13 amino acids. V was cut by 3 bases and J by 4 bases, with 9 bases left in between. CDR3 bases: TGTGCCAGCAGCTTGCAGGGCTTCTATGGCTACACCTTC. Translating gives CASSLQGFYGYTF. Complete variable domain (other parts from reference TRBV7-2 and TRBJ1-2): GAGVSQSPSNKVTEKGKDVELRCDPISGHTALYWYRQSLGQGLEFLIYFQGNSAPDKSGLPSDRFSAERTGGSVSTLTIQRTQQEDSAVYLCASSLQGFYGYTFGSGTRLTVV.

In its sample, this clone was seen once. The CDR3 DNA sequence: TGTGCCAGCAGCTTAAGTGGGACAGGGGGGAACAATGAGCAGTTCTTC. This sequence encodes CASSLSGTGGNNEQFF. The rearrangement links TRBV7-3 to TRBJ2-1; the match to TRBD1 covers 11 bases. Germline CDR1 reads SGHTA; CDR2 reads FQGTGA. J was trimmed by 5 bases and V by 1 base; bases with no gene match: 4. CDR3 length equals 16 residues.

The chain uses TRBV14 and TRBJ1-1; D call uncertain. CDR3 length: 16 residues. With 1 base removed from V and 1 base from J, the gap between germline ends came to 13 bases. CDR1 and CDR2 from the germline V gene are SGHDN and FVKESK. The CDR3 reads CASSQGGSISNTEAFF. In DNA form, the CDR3 reads TGTGCCAGCAGCCAAGGAGGATCAATTTCGAACACTGAAGCTTTCTTT.

The gene calls are TRBV18 and TRBJ1-1; D gene uncertain. This CDR3 contains 13 residues. Germline-derived CDR1 and CDR2 are KGHSH and LQKENI. Trimming removed 0 bases from V and 3 bases from J, with 5 bases in between. DNA of the CDR3: TGTGCCAGCTCACCACCGAGGGACACTGAAGCTTTCTTT. Translated: CASSPPRDTEAFF.

The chain links TRBV4-1 to TRBJ1-1; D is ambiguous. This CDR3 is built from 14 residues. Germline CDR1 is MGHRA and CDR2 is YSYEKL. V was clipped by 5 bases and J by 6 bases, with 16 bases between them. Here the CDR3 DNA reads TGCGCCAGCAGCTCCCAAGCGGGTTTTCCTGAAGCTTTCTTT. Residues: CASSSQAGFPEAFF.

The chain is built from TRBV11-1 and TRBJ2-1; 8 bases match TRBD2. The J segment lost 4 bases and the V segment lost 0 bases, leaving 8 bases of the junction unmatched. In germline, CDR1 is SGHAT, CDR2 FQDESV (reference sequence). This CDR3 region has 17 residues. The CDR3 DNA is TGTGCCAGCAGCTTAGCGTGGAGTAGCGGGGTTTACAATGAGCAGTTCTTC. It is translated as CASSLAWSSGVYNEQFF. Drawing the rest from reference TRBV11-1 and TRBJ2-1, the complete variable domain is EAEVAQSPRYKITEKSQAVAFWCDPISGHATLYWYRQILGQGPELLVQFQDESVVDDSQLPKDRFSAERLKGVDSTLKIQPAELGDSAMYLCASSLAWSSGVYNEQFFGPGTRLTVL.

V is TRBV28 and J is TRBJ1-4; D perhaps matches TRBD1 (6 bases). The V end was cut by 6 bases, the J end by 3 bases, with 14 bases between. The CDR3 is 15 residues long. Germline V lookup: CDR1 MDHEN, CDR2 SYDVKM. CDR3 sequence: CASSGGGEANEKLFF. CDR3 sequence (DNA): TGTGCCAGCAGCGGTGGGGGCGAGGCTAATGAAAAACTGTTTTTT.

The chain combines TRBV7-6 with TRBJ2-7; the match to TRBD2 covers 12 bases. Germline CDR1 SGHVS, CDR2 FNYEAQ. V shed 3 bases and J 6 bases; nucleotides not matched to a gene: 9. The CDR3 is made up of 16 amino acids. As DNA, the CDR3 is TGTGCCAGCAGCTTGGAGCCTAGCGGGAGGGTGAGCGAGCAGTACTTC. Amino acid sequence: CASSLEPSGRVSEQYF.

This chain joins TRBV30 and TRBJ1-2, with a tentative D call TRBD1 (5 bases). Trimming cost V 7 bases and J 4 bases, with 16 bases left between them. The CDR3 covers 13 residues. CDR1 and CDR2 (germline): GTSNPN, SVGIG (reference sequence). The CDR3: CAYTPTDLYGYTF. CDR3 DNA sequence: TGTGCCTACACCCCGACAGACCTCTATGGCTACACCTTC.

The chain recombines TRBV30 with TRBJ1-5; a possible D gene is TRBD1 (6 bases). Germline CDR1 is GTSNPN and CDR2 is SVGIG (reference sequence). This CDR3 has 18 residues. Deletions cut 3 bases from V and 0 bases from J, with 21 bases between. CDR3 in amino acids: CAWRSQDRTLYSNQPQHF. In DNA, the CDR3 is TGTGCCTGGAGATCCCAGGACAGAACCCTTTATAGCAATCAGCCCCAGCATTTT.

The chain combines TRBV18 with TRBJ2-7; 8 bases are a match to TRBD2. Germline CDR1 reads KGHSH; CDR2 reads LQKENI. The CDR3 contains 14 residues. The V and J ends lost 3 bases and 4 bases, in that order; junction bases with no gene match: 5. Here the CDR3 DNA reads TGTGCCAGCTCACCCGGACTAGCTGGGTACGAGCAGTACTTC. This codes for CASSPGLAGYEQYF.

V and J are TRBV11-2 and TRBJ2-1, with D perhaps TRBD2 (6 bases). The length of the CDR3 is 12 residues. Trimming took 0 bases from V and 9 from J, leaving 6 bases between them. The germline CDR1 and CDR2 sequences are SGHAT and FQNNGV. The CDR3 coding sequence is TGTGCCAGCAGCTTAGAGCGGGGTGAGCAGTTCTTC. Encoded protein: CASSLERGEQFF.

In this sample, this clone turned up a few times. The chain links TRBV13 to TRBJ2-2; D is uncertain. Trimming removed 5 bases from V and 0 bases from J, with 13 bases in between. Germline V gene sequence: CDR1 PRHDT, CDR2 FYEKMQ (reference sequence). The CDR3 has 16 amino acids. In DNA, the CDR3 is TGTGCCAGCAGCCCCCTATTGTTCGCGAACACCGGGGAGCTGTTTTTT. Protein sequence: CASSPLLFANTGELFF.

The V gene is TRBV15, the J gene TRBJ2-4; TRBD2 is a possible D gene (6 bases). Germline V CDR1 and CDR2: LNHNV, YYDKDF (reference sequence). This CDR3 comprises 17 residues. V was shortened by 0 bases and J by 0 bases, with 12 bases between the two germline ends. CDR3 sequence: CATSRDSAGRAKNIQYF. The DNA of the CDR3 is TGTGCCACCAGCAGAGACTCCGCGGGAAGAGCCAAAAACATTCAGTACTTC. Combining the CDR3 with reference TRBV15 and TRBJ2-4 gives the whole variable domain DAMVIQNPRYQVTQFGKPVTLSCSQTLNHNVMYWYQQKSSQAPKLLFHYYDKDFNNEADTPDNFQSRRPNTSFCFLDIRSPGLGDTAMYLCATSRDSAGRAKNIQYFGAGTRLSVL.

For this clone: An end of the junction does not agree with germline; a read error may underlie this. The gene calls are TRBV2 and TRBJ1-1, with 11 bases lining up with TRBD1. The CDR3 loop spans 15 amino acids. The germline gives CDR1 SNHLY, CDR2 FYNNEI. CDR3: CASRGMGQGVKKDIF. The DNA of the CDR3 is TGTGCCAGCCGAGGGATGGGACAGGGGGTCAAGAAAGATATCTTT.

This chain joins TRBV27 and TRBJ1-2, with D perhaps TRBD1 (6 bases). V lost 6 bases to trimming and J lost 4 bases, with 12 bases between them. The CDR3 contains 13 residues. In germline, CDR1 is MNHEY, CDR2 SMNVEV (reference sequence). Here the CDR3 reads CASRIDRSYGYTF. The CDR3 nucleotides read TGTGCCAGCAGGATCGACAGGAGCTATGGCTACACCTTC.

The CDR3 sequence is CASSMDSQETQYF. The CDR3 DNA is TGTGCCAGCAGCATGGACAGCCAAGAGACCCAGTACTTC. The gene calls are TRBV6-5 and TRBJ2-5; D might be TRBD1 (6 bases). Looked up from germline, CDR1 is MNHEY and CDR2 is SVGAGI. Trimming stripped 6 bases from V and 1 base from J, with 9 bases between. CDR3 length: 13 amino acids.

This sequence joins TRBV5-5 and TRBJ1-1; 8 bases line up with TRBD1. The CDR3 has 19 residues. The ends lost 0 bases at V and 0 bases at J; junction bases unmatched: 13. Germline V gives CDR1 SGHKS, CDR2 YYEKEE (reference sequence). The DNA of the CDR3 is TGTGCCAGCAGCTTGGGGGCGGTGACAGGGGCTAGATTGAACACTGAAGCTTTCTTT. Its protein product is CASSLGAVTGARLNTEAFF.

This clone was detected only once. Relative to the germline gene, one junction end is altered; a read error may explain this. This chain links TRBV15 with TRBJ2-6; a weak D match, TRBD1 (5 bases). The CDR3 sequence is 15 residues long. CDR1 LNHNV and CDR2 YYDKDF come from the germline V gene (reference sequence). The CDR3 protein is CATSRRISGANGLTF. CDR3 DNA: TGTGCCACCAGCCGACGGATCTCTGGGGCCAACGGCCTGACTTTC. The variable domain in full, with the rest retrieved from reference TRBV15 and TRBJ2-6, is DAMVIQNPRYQVTQFGKPVTLSCSQTLNHNVMYWYQQKSSQAPKLLFHYYDKDFNNEADTPDNFQSRRPNTSFCFLDIRSPGLGDTAMYLCATSRRISGANGLTFGAGSRLTVL.

The V gene is TRBV7-9, the J gene TRBJ1-2, with TRBD1 matching over 11 bases. Germline trimming cut 1 base from V and 6 bases from J; bases unmatched to any gene: 4. There are 15 residues in the CDR3. Germline V CDR1 and CDR2: SEHNR, FQNEAQ (reference sequence). CDR3 in DNA: TGTGCCAGCAGCTTAGAATGGACAGGGGGCGATGGCTACACCTTC. Amino acids: CASSLEWTGGDGYTF.

The chain recombines TRBV25-1 with TRBJ1-3; weak D call: TRBD1 (6 bases). The CDR3 runs 16 residues. In germline, CDR1 is MGHDK, CDR2 SYGVNS. With 5 bases removed from V and 2 bases from J, the gap between germline ends came to 16 bases. The CDR3 loop is CASSNFKGQTGNTIYF. DNA of the CDR3: TGTGCCAGCAGTAATTTCAAAGGACAGACTGGAAACACCATATATTTT.

The chain has TRBV4-3 and TRBJ2-5; weak D call: TRBD1 (6 bases). The CDR3 is 13 residues long. CDR1 and CDR2 (germline): LGHNA, YSLEER. V lost 4 bases and J 4 bases, leaving 10 bases between the germline ends. For the CDR3, the DNA is TGCGCCAGCAGCCTCCAGGGGCGAGAGACCCAGTACTTC. Protein product: CASSLQGRETQYF.

J is TRBJ2-1 and V is TRBV19, with a possible D match to TRBD2 (6 bases). CDR1 is LNHDA, CDR2 SQIVND, per germline (reference sequence). Deletions cut 3 bases from V and 5 bases from J, with 8 bases between. This CDR3 comprises 13 residues. As DNA, the CDR3 is TGTGCCAGTAGTATCCGGGGGAACAATGAGCAGTTCTTC. Translated, it gives CASSIRGNNEQFF.